The 11 T cell receptor beta chains presented below share a single source sample, sequenced in a study of T cell responses to AZD1222 COVID-19 vaccine. Sequenced by immunoSEQ multiplex PCR; TCRdb stores in-frame clones only, minus some. The sample includes approximately 100,000 clones, around 94% of them seen just once. The input for sequencing was peripheral blood, taken on day 0 of AZD1222 vaccination. These receptors all come from an adult in good health.

The genes are TRBV7-2 and TRBJ1-5, with D perhaps matching TRBD1 (5 bases). CDR3 length equals 15 residues. With 2 bases removed from V and 6 bases from J, the gap between germline ends came to 14 bases. Looked up from germline, CDR1 is SGHTA and CDR2 is FQGNSA. Here the CDR3 reads CASSLNQGWSQPQHF. The CDR3 DNA reads TGTGCCAGCAGCTTAAACCAGGGTTGGAGTCAGCCCCAGCATTTT. Filled out from reference TRBV7-2 and TRBJ1-5, the complete variable domain reads GAGVSQSPSNKVTEKGKDVELRCDPISGHTALYWYRQSLGQGLEFLIYFQGNSAPDKSGLPSDRFSAERTGGSVSTLTIQRTQQEDSAVYLCASSLNQGWSQPQHFGDGTRLSIL.

The chain joins TRBV4-3 to TRBJ2-3, with D perhaps matching TRBD2 (6 bases). Germline V gene sequence: CDR1 LGHNA, CDR2 YSLEER. The CDR3 covers 15 residues. Between the trimmed V and J ends, which lost 7 bases and 0 bases, there was a span of 14 bases. The CDR3 region is CASTLGLTSTDTQYF. In nucleotides, the CDR3 is TGCGCCAGCACATTGGGACTTACTAGCACAGATACGCAGTATTTT.

The rearrangement uses TRBV5-1 and TRBJ2-7, with 8 bases lining up with TRBD2. The V segment lost 0 bases and the J segment 1 base; nucleotides outside the gene matches: 3. The germline CDR1 and CDR2 sequences are SGHRS and YFSETQ. CDR3 length equals 15 residues. The CDR3, as DNA: TGCGCCAGCAGCTTGGTGGCTAGCGGGTCCTACGAGCAGTACTTC. It is translated as CASSLVASGSYEQYF. Full variable domain (rest looked up from reference TRBV5-1 and TRBJ2-7): KAGVTQTPRYLIKTRGQQVTLSCSPISGHRSVSWYQQTPGQGLQFLFEYFSETQRNKGNFPGRFSGRQFSNSRSEMNVSTLELGDSALYLCASSLVASGSYEQYFGPGTRLTVT.

V and J are TRBV3-1 (or the pseudogene TRBV3-2) and TRBJ1-3; D call uncertain. The V end was cut by 1 base, the J end by 4 bases, with 5 bases between. Germline V CDR1 and CDR2: LGHDT, YNNKEL (reference sequence). This CDR3 spans 13 amino acids. The CDR3 is CASSQALGNTIYF. The CDR3 DNA follows: TGTGCCAGCAGCCAAGCCCTAGGAAACACCATATATTTT.

The genes are TRBV5-1 and TRBJ2-5; TRBD1 aligns across 8 bases. There are 15 residues in the CDR3. CDR1 is SGHRS, CDR2 YFSETQ, per germline. After removal of 5 bases from V and 2 bases from J, the junction contained 8 bases not matched to a gene. CDR3 bases: TGCGCCAGCAGTCTAGGACAGGGTCCTCAAGAGACCCAGTACTTC. This translates into CASSLGQGPQETQYF. The variable domain in full, completed from reference TRBV5-1 and TRBJ2-5, reads KAGVTQTPRYLIKTRGQQVTLSCSPISGHRSVSWYQQTPGQGLQFLFEYFSETQRNKGNFPGRFSGRQFSNSRSEMNVSTLELGDSALYLCASSLGQGPQETQYFGPGTRLLVL.

This rearrangement joins TRBV5-4 to TRBJ1-1; unclear D gene. This CDR3 has 16 residues. Per germline, CDR1 SGHNT and CDR2 YYREEE (reference sequence). With 2 bases removed from V and 0 bases from J, the gap between germline ends came to 14 bases. The chain's CDR3 is CASSLVPDPMNTEAFF. CDR3 sequence (DNA): TGTGCCAGCAGCTTAGTCCCAGACCCAATGAACACTGAAGCTTTCTTT.

DNA for the CDR3: TGTGCTAGTGGTTTGTCGAAGGATCAGCCCCAGCATTTT. It codes for CASGLSKDQPQHF. This chain connects TRBV12-5 to TRBJ1-5; no definite D call. The CDR3 length is 13 residues. V lost 2 bases and J lost 5, with 7 bases in between. Germline V gene lookup returns CDR1 LGHNT and CDR2 FRNRAP.

This chain links TRBV19 with TRBJ1-6; D unresolved. Germline CDR1 reads LNHDA; CDR2 reads SQIVND (reference sequence). The CDR3 length is 15 residues. Trimming stripped 5 bases from V and 10 bases from J, with 18 bases between. CDR3 in DNA: TGTGCCAGTAGTCCCCGGGCCGCAACTGGGTCACCCCTCCACTTT. This translates into CASSPRAATGSPLHF. The full variable domain, rest sourced from reference TRBV19 and TRBJ1-6, is DGGITQSPKYLFRKEGQNVTLSCEQNLNHDAMYWYRQDPGQGLRLIYYSQIVNDFQKGDIAEGYSVSREKKESFPLTVTSAQKNPTAFYLCASSPRAATGSPLHFGNGTRLTVT.

The chain recombines TRBV9 with TRBJ2-3; 11 bases agree with TRBD1. This CDR3 is 16 amino acids long. Germline CDR1 reads SGDLS; CDR2 reads YYNGEE. The trim removed 4 bases at V and 5 bases at J, leaving 9 bases unmatched. The CDR3 region has the DNA TGTGCCAGCAGCCCCCGGACAGGGGGCGCGGGAGATACGCAGTATTTT. It specifies CASSPRTGGAGDTQYF.

This sequence joins TRBV20-1 and TRBJ1-1; D call uncertain. V shed 3 bases and J shed 0 bases, with 8 bases lying between them. CDR3 length equals 13 residues. Looked up from germline, CDR1 is DFQATT and CDR2 is SNEGSKA (reference sequence). CDR3 in DNA: TGCAGTGCTAGTAACAGAATGAACACTGAAGCTTTCTTT. Residues: CSASNRMNTEAFF.

The chain recombines TRBV18 with TRBJ1-1; D remains unclear. CDR3 length: 13 residues. Trimming left V 6 bases short and J 4 bases short, with 12 bases between. CDR1 is KGHSH and CDR2 is LQKENI in the germline V gene. CDR3 sequence (DNA): TGTGCCAGCTCGGAGGGCTTGGGCACTGAAGCTTTCTTT. Amino acids: CASSEGLGTEAFF.